This TCR beta chain is from a study of blood T cell repertoires in COVID-19. At the level of the study: Specimens from acute and convalescent COVID-19 originated in the United States, Italy and Spain.

Data came from immunoSEQ multiplex PCR; TCRdb stores just in-frame clones and leaves some out. The data contain tens of thousands of clones, about 89% of them seen just once; the ten biggest clones take up roughly 2.5%. Germline CDR1 is SGHTA and CDR2 is FQGNSA. Trimming cost V 5 bases and J 5 bases; bases outside gene matches: 9. This CDR3 spans 15 amino acids. Concerning this clone: The sample carries other DNA sequences with the same CDR3.

Sequenced: peripheral blood. The chain carries TRBV7-2 and TRBJ1-2; 9 bases align to TRBD1. The receptor was isolated from a man aged 50-59 years with COVID-19, enrolled during active disease. The CDR3 DNA reads as TGTGCCAGCAGCCCAGATAGGGGACAGGGTTATGGCTACACCTTC. As protein: CASSPDRGQGYGYTF.